This passage covers 9 T cell receptor beta chains from one sample sequenced in a study of radiation and T cells in renal cell carcinoma. Regarding time point: baseline pretreatment blood. Noted treatment: 15 Gy SBRT to primary tumor, nephrectomy 4 weeks later. Sequenced by immunoSEQ multiplex PCR; TCRdb stores in-frame clones only, minus some. The repertoire holds tens of thousands of clones, with approximately 80% as singletons. The sequencing used blood, collected from a patient whose treatment included radiotherapy and nephrectomy. The origin of the receptors is a man aged 60-69 years with renal cell carcinoma.

Here the CDR3 reads CAISEAHNNYGYTF. DNA for the CDR3: TGTGCCATCAGTGAGGCCCATAATAACTATGGCTACACCTTC. The chain links TRBV10-3 to TRBJ1-2; D unclear. The germline V gene has CDR1 ENHRY and CDR2 SYGVKD. The V gene lost 2 bases and the J gene lost 1 base, with 8 bases spanning the gap. The CDR3 is made up of 14 amino acids.

This sequence joins TRBV13 and TRBJ1-2; the D is unclear. Germline assignment: CDR1 PRHDT and CDR2 FYEKMQ (reference sequence). Trimming took 1 base from V and 0 from J, leaving 9 bases between them. The CDR3 has 15 amino acids. The CDR3 is CASSLERRTNYGYTF. The CDR3 DNA sequence: TGTGCCAGCAGCTTAGAACGAAGGACTAACTATGGCTACACCTTC.

The chain employs TRBV5-6 and TRBJ1-5; D is unclear. V was trimmed by 9 bases and J by 9 bases, leaving 13 bases between them. The germline CDR1 and CDR2 sequences are SGHDT and YYEEEE. The CDR3 is made up of 11 amino acids. The CDR3 region has the DNA TGTGCCACCGGGGATGCAGGGCCCCAGCATTTT. Its protein product is CATGDAGPQHF.

The chain links TRBV9 to TRBJ2-1, with D perhaps given as TRBD1 or TRBD2 (5 bases each). CDR3 length equals 15 residues. V lost 4 bases, J lost 6 bases, and 17 bases lay in between. In germline, CDR1 is SGDLS, CDR2 YYNGEE. Written as DNA, the CDR3 is TGTGCCAGCAGCCTCCAGGGAAGAGAGGGCAATGAGCAGTTCTTC. Encoded protein: CASSLQGREGNEQFF.

This rearrangement joins TRBV5-4 to TRBJ2-7; D unclear. Trimming shortened V by 0 bases and J by 3 bases, and 10 bases separated the two germline ends. Germline V gives CDR1 SGHNT, CDR2 YYREEE (reference sequence). There are 14 residues in the CDR3. CDR3 nucleotide sequence: TGTGCCAGCAGCTTGGCTAAGTCCAGCTACGAGCAGTACTTC. Translated, it gives CASSLAKSSYEQYF.

V usage is TRBV4-2 and J usage is TRBJ2-5, with 8 bases fitting TRBD1. The CDR3 spans 14 residues. The germline V gene encodes CDR1 LGHNA and CDR2 YNFKEQ. After removal of 5 bases from V and 2 bases from J, the junction contained 4 bases not matched to a gene. The CDR3 is CASSLGTGQETQYF. CDR3 bases: TGTGCCAGCAGCTTAGGGACAGGTCAAGAGACCCAGTACTTC.

This CDR3 is CASSIQGGNQPQHF. The CDR3 DNA reads as TGTGCCAGTAGTATCCAGGGGGGCAATCAGCCCCAGCATTTT. V is TRBV19 and J is TRBJ1-5, with TRBD1 identical over 7 bases. Losses at the gene ends were 3 bases for V and 2 bases for J; bases not matched to a gene: 1. The CDR3 is 14 residues long. Germline V gene data show CDR1 as LNHDA and CDR2 as SQIVND (reference sequence).

The rearrangement joins TRBV7-3 to TRBJ2-1; TRBD2 aligns across 7 bases. Germline V lookup: CDR1 SGHTA, CDR2 FQGTGA. The CDR3 covers 15 residues. After removal of 5 bases from V and 3 bases from J, the junction contained 7 bases not matched to a gene. In DNA form, the CDR3 reads TGTGCCAGCAGCCTGACCGGGACTAACTACAATGAGCAGTTCTTC. Translated, it gives CASSLTGTNYNEQFF.

The chain links TRBV19 to TRBJ2-1; either TRBD1 or TRBD2 may fit D (5 bases each). V was trimmed by 5 bases and J by 2 bases, leaving 16 bases between them. Germline CDR1 is LNHDA and CDR2 is SQIVND (reference sequence). The CDR3 contains 16 residues. For the CDR3, the DNA is TGTGCCAGTAGTTCCCCCCGGGACCCAACCTACAATGAGCAGTTCTTC. Protein: CASSSPRDPTYNEQFF.